This entry describes one T cell receptor beta chain. The data were taken from a study of CD8+ T cells in alopecia areata. Treatment specified: oral pan-JAK inhibitor, 5-10 mg twice daily. With V trimmed by 3 bases and J by 4 bases, 13 bases remained unmatched. There are 17 residues in the CDR3. Germline CDR1 is MNHNS and CDR2 is SASEGT. Investigators isolated RNA and reverse transcribed it into cDNA to act as the sequencing template. Profiling relied on immunoSEQ multiplex PCR, and the TCRdb table lists in-frame clones only, not all of them. The sample includes 150,000 to 200,000 clones, about 60% of them seen just once.

Sequenced here: CD8+ T cells sorted from blood, sampled at week 24, from a patient treated with tofacitinib. The sequence came from a human donor with alopecia areata. This chain links TRBV6-1 with TRBJ2-3, with 7 nucleotides matching TRBD1. The CDR3 here is CASSELDRWVFADTQYF. CDR3 nucleotides: TGTGCCAGCAGTGAGCTGGACAGGTGGGTCTTCGCAGATACGCAGTATTTT.